One sample yielded the 21 T cell receptor beta chains listed below, sequenced in a study of early stage breast cancer tumors. TCRdb's table, derived via immunoSEQ multiplex PCR, lists solely in-frame clones and lacks some. The profile shows under 75,000 clones, over 60% of them singletons. Specimen: blood. The receptors here all came from a person between 30 and 45 years old with breast cancer.

The chain links TRBV4-1 to TRBJ1-2; D is uncertain. Germline CDR1 and CDR2: MGHRA and YSYEKL. The CDR3 totals 12 residues. The V end was cut by 0 bases, the J end by 7 bases, with 6 bases between. CDR3 protein: CASSQDRGGYTF. CDR3 DNA sequence: TGCGCCAGCAGCCAAGATCGAGGTGGCTACACCTTC.

This chain uses TRBV5-1 with TRBJ1-1; D is unresolved. The CDR3 runs 15 residues. V was clipped by 6 bases and J by 2 bases, with 17 bases between them. Germline loops: CDR1 SGHRS, CDR2 YFSETQ. The CDR3 DNA reads TGCGCCAGCACCGTATTTGCAGGTCAAAACACTGAAGCTTTCTTT. Its protein is CASTVFAGQNTEAFF.

The CDR3 region has the DNA TGTGCCAGCACTCTTCGGGAACTTGGCTACACCTTC. Residues: CASTLRELGYTF. The J gene is TRBJ1-2, the V gene TRBV7-9; D gene unclear. V dropped 7 bases and J dropped 7 bases, with 13 bases sitting between them. In germline, CDR1 is SEHNR, CDR2 FQNEAQ (reference sequence). The CDR3 has 12 residues. The variable domain in full, completed from reference TRBV7-9 and TRBJ1-2, reads DTGVSQNPRHKITKRGQNVTFRCDPISEHNRLYWYRQTLGQGPEFLTYFQNEAQLEKSRLLSDRFSAERPKGSFSTLEIQRTEQGDSAMYLCASTLRELGYTFGSGTRLTVV.

This rearrangement joins TRBV6-5 to TRBJ2-1, with D possibly matching TRBD2 (5 bases). Trimming removed 0 bases from V and 5 bases from J, with 14 bases in between. The CDR3 is made up of 16 amino acids. Germline CDR1 MNHEY, CDR2 SVGAGI. CDR3: CASSYSHTQRNNEQFF. The CDR3 DNA sequence: TGTGCCAGCAGTTACTCGCATACGCAGCGGAACAATGAGCAGTTCTTC.

In this sample, this clone turned up a few times. The V and J genes are TRBV4-1 and TRBJ2-7; D is uncertain. Trimming shortened V by 2 bases and J by 0 bases, and 5 bases separated the two germline ends. The length of the CDR3 is 13 residues. Germline V gene sequence: CDR1 MGHRA, CDR2 YSYEKL. The CDR3 protein is CASSQPYSYEQYF. The CDR3 region has the DNA TGCGCCAGCAGCCAACCGTACTCCTACGAGCAGTACTTC.

The rearrangement uses TRBV20-1 and TRBJ1-2; D not certain. Per germline, CDR1 DFQATT and CDR2 SNEGSKA (reference sequence). Trimming took 3 bases from V and 8 from J, leaving 10 bases between them. The CDR3 is made up of 11 amino acids. The CDR3 DNA reads as TGCAGTGCTAGTGGGCTTGTCGGCTACACCTTC. It specifies CSASGLVGYTF.

This rearrangement joins TRBV27 to TRBJ2-7; 9 positions agree with TRBD1. Looked up from germline, CDR1 is MNHEY and CDR2 is SMNVEV (reference sequence). Trimming took 9 bases from V and 3 from J; bases not matched to a gene: 15. This CDR3 contains 16 residues. The CDR3 nucleotides read TGTGCCAGTATCAAAGGATTCCCGGGACAGGGCTACGAGCAGTACTTC. Translating gives CASIKGFPGQGYEQYF.

This sequence joins TRBV29-1 and TRBJ2-4; 11 nucleotides agree with TRBD1. The germline gives CDR1 SQVTM, CDR2 ANQGSEA. There are 15 residues in the CDR3. Germline trimming cut 3 bases from V and 0 bases from J; bases unmatched to any gene: 1. Written as DNA, the CDR3 is TGCAGCGTTGACGGGACAGGGGGAGCCAAAAACATTCAGTACTTC. This sequence encodes CSVDGTGGAKNIQYF.

CDR3 protein: CSVDLGQGAGNTIYF. CDR3 in DNA: TGCAGCGTTGACCTGGGACAGGGGGCTGGAAACACCATATATTTT. This chain joins TRBV29-1 and TRBJ1-3; 11 bases map to TRBD1. The CDR3 is 15 amino acids. J lost 2 bases, V lost 3 bases, and 3 bases had no gene match. Germline CDR1 reads SQVTM; CDR2 reads ANQGSEA.

The chain links TRBV5-5 to TRBJ1-4; 11 positions agree with TRBD1. The CDR3 spans 17 residues. Losses at the gene ends were 4 bases for V and 1 base for J; bases not matched to a gene: 6. Germline values: CDR1 SGHKS, CDR2 YYEKEE (reference sequence). The CDR3 reads CASSTGTGGVTNEKLFF. Written as DNA, the CDR3 is TGTGCCAGCAGCACCGGGACAGGGGGTGTAACTAATGAAAAACTGTTTTTT.

The V and J genes are TRBV5-4 and TRBJ2-5; TRBD1 matches 11 bases. The CDR3 length is 14 residues. The germline V gene encodes CDR1 SGHNT and CDR2 YYREEE (reference sequence). V lost 4 bases and J lost 5; bases outside the gene matches: 4. The CDR3 bases are TGTGCCAGCAGCCGGGACAGGGGGGGGGAGACCCAGTACTTC. This codes for CASSRDRGGETQYF.

This chain links TRBV5-4 with TRBJ2-3, with 13 positions matching TRBD2. V lost 4 bases, J lost 4 bases, and 6 bases stayed unmatched. Germline V gives CDR1 SGHNT, CDR2 YYREEE (reference sequence). The CDR3 is 16 residues long. CDR3 bases: TGTGCCAGCAGCGCGTGGACTAGCGGGAGCGCAGATACGCAGTATTTT. This sequence encodes CASSAWTSGSADTQYF. Looking up the rest from reference TRBV5-4 and TRBJ2-3 gives the full variable domain: ETGVTQSPTHLIKTRGQQVTLRCSSQSGHNTVSWYQQALGQGPQFIFQYYREEENGRGNFPPRFSGLQFPNYSSELNVNALELDDSALYLCASSAWTSGSADTQYFGPGTRLTVL.

The V call is TRBV28, the J call TRBJ2-7; D is perhaps TRBD1 (6 bases). CDR1 is MDHEN and CDR2 is SYDVKM in the germline V gene. Trimming took 7 bases from V and 5 from J, leaving 15 bases between them. The CDR3 extends over 13 amino acids. The DNA of the CDR3 is TGTGCCAGCACCCAGGCAGGGGCCAACGAGCAGTACTTC. As protein: CASTQAGANEQYF.

The chain combines TRBV5-1 with TRBJ2-7, with 9 bases fitting TRBD2. V shed 0 bases, J shed 1 base, and the junction held 2 bases outside the gene matches. CDR3 length: 15 residues. Per the germline V gene, CDR1 is SGHRS and CDR2 is YFSETQ. For the CDR3, the DNA is TGCGCCAGCAGCTTGGGGACTAGCGTTTCCTACGAGCAGTACTTC. Residues: CASSLGTSVSYEQYF.

The CDR3 protein is CASSLSLASYEQYF. The CDR3 DNA reads as TGTGCCAGCAGTTTATCCCTCGCGTCCTACGAGCAGTACTTC. The chain uses TRBV27 and TRBJ2-7; D is undetermined. Looked up from germline, CDR1 is MNHEY and CDR2 is SMNVEV (reference sequence). There are 14 residues in the CDR3. V dropped 0 bases and J dropped 1 base, with 7 bases sitting between them.

In DNA form, the CDR3 reads TGTGCCTGGAGCTTACACACGGGACAGGGGTGGGATACGCAGTATTTT. Protein product: CAWSLHTGQGWDTQYF. The V gene is TRBV30, the J gene TRBJ2-3; 10 bases fit TRBD1. The CDR3 loop spans 16 amino acids. J was trimmed by 6 bases and V by 3 bases; bases with no gene match: 12. From germline, CDR1 is GTSNPN and CDR2 SVGIG (reference sequence).

V and J are TRBV5-4 and TRBJ2-3; TRBD2 aligns across 7 bases. Germline CDR1 and CDR2: SGHNT and YYREEE (reference sequence). V dropped 4 bases and J dropped 0; count of bases not matched to a gene: 8. This CDR3 spans 16 amino acids. The CDR3: CASSQKAGPSTDTQYF. The DNA for the CDR3 is TGTGCCAGCAGCCAAAAAGCGGGACCGAGCACAGATACGCAGTATTTT. Variable domain in full (rest from reference TRBV5-4 and TRBJ2-3): ETGVTQSPTHLIKTRGQQVTLRCSSQSGHNTVSWYQQALGQGPQFIFQYYREEENGRGNFPPRFSGLQFPNYSSELNVNALELDDSALYLCASSQKAGPSTDTQYFGPGTRLTVL.

V is TRBV7-3 and J is TRBJ1-2, with D unclear. The CDR3 runs 13 residues. Germline V gives CDR1 SGHTA, CDR2 FQGTGA. The V end lost 6 bases, the J end lost 1 base, and 9 bases lay between the germline ends. The CDR3 spells CASSLTHNYGYTF. Written as DNA, the CDR3 is TGTGCCAGCAGTCTAACACATAACTATGGCTACACCTTC.

This rearrangement joins TRBV18 to TRBJ2-3; 8 bases are a match to TRBD2. The CDR3 loop spans 16 amino acids. The germline V gene has CDR1 KGHSH and CDR2 LQKENI. Trimming took 3 bases from V and 6 from J; bases not matched to a gene: 11. This CDR3 reads CASSPYTSGSSDTQYF. In DNA form, the CDR3 reads TGTGCCAGCTCACCCTACACGAGCGGGAGTAGCGATACGCAGTATTTT. The whole variable domain, remainder taken from reference TRBV18 and TRBJ2-3, is NAGVMQNPRHLVRRRGQEARLRCSPMKGHSHVYWYRQLPEEGLKFMVYLQKENIIDESGMPKERFSAEFPKEGPSILRIQQVVRGDSAAYFCASSPYTSGSSDTQYFGPGTRLTVL.

Written as DNA, the CDR3 is TGTGCCAGCAGCAAAGGAGCTCCCCTTCGGGGGGCCAGGGGTTCACCCCTCCACTTT. Residues: CASSKGAPLRGARGSPLHF. The chain carries TRBV21-1 and TRBJ1-6. TRBV21-1 is assigned pseudogene status. CDR3 length equals 19 residues.

The chain carries TRBV4-3 and TRBJ1-1; 11 nucleotides match TRBD1. The CDR3 consists of 15 residues. The V and J ends lost 7 bases and 3 bases, in that order; junction bases with no gene match: 7. Germline CDR1 reads LGHNA; CDR2 reads YSLEER. Written as DNA, the CDR3 is TGCGCCAGCACCTTGGACAGGGGGCAGGACACTGAAGCTTTCTTT. The encoded protein is CASTLDRGQDTEAFF.